Following are 26 T cell receptor beta chains from one sample sequenced in a study of blood T cell repertoires in COVID-19. Only in-frame clones appear in the TCRdb table, and some are missing; sequencing was by immunoSEQ multiplex PCR. The profile shows under 200,000 clones, approximately 90% of them singletons. Sequenced input: peripheral blood. Receptor source: a man younger than 35 with acute or convalescent COVID-19.

This sequence joins TRBV19 and TRBJ1-1; D might be TRBD1 (5 bases). The CDR3 covers 14 residues. Trimming cost V 3 bases and J 8 bases, with 16 bases left between them. The germline CDR1 and CDR2 sequences are LNHDA and SQIVND (reference sequence). The CDR3 reads CASSISGTVGEAFF. DNA for the CDR3: TGTGCCAGTAGTATTTCCGGGACTGTCGGCGAAGCTTTCTTT.

In its sample, this clone was seen a few times. V gene TRBV24-1 combines with J gene TRBJ2-2, with 10 bases aligning to TRBD1. The CDR3 is 18 amino acids. Germline V lookup: CDR1 KGHDR, CDR2 SFDVKD. J lost 2 bases, V lost 4 bases, and 9 bases had no gene match. In nucleotides, the CDR3 is TGTGCCACCAGTGACACATCCCGGACAGGGGGAAACACCGGGGAGCTGTTTTTT. Translated: CATSDTSRTGGNTGELFF.

The chain carries TRBV7-2 and TRBJ2-5; 10 nucleotides align to TRBD2. CDR3 length: 14 amino acids. V lost 3 bases, J lost 5 bases, and 3 bases stayed unmatched. Germline V lookup: CDR1 SGHTA, CDR2 FQGNSA. CDR3 sequence (DNA): TGTGCCAGCAGCTTCAAGCGGGGGGGTGAGACCCAGTACTTC. Translated: CASSFKRGGETQYF.

V and J are TRBV29-1 and TRBJ2-3; a possible D gene is TRBD1 (6 bases). Germline V gene sequence: CDR1 SQVTM, CDR2 ANQGSEA. V lost 7 bases, J lost 0 bases, and 14 bases lay in between. The CDR3 loop spans 14 amino acids. CDR3 protein: CSANTGLSTDTQYF. Here the CDR3 DNA reads TGCAGCGCCAATACAGGGTTGAGCACAGATACGCAGTATTTT.

This rearrangement joins TRBV5-1 to TRBJ1-2, with 10 bases identical to TRBD1. The ends lost 4 bases at V and 3 bases at J; junction bases unmatched: 3. Per germline, CDR1 SGHRS and CDR2 YFSETQ. CDR3 size: 14 residues. CDR3 sequence: CASSRQGADYGYTF. In DNA, the CDR3 is TGCGCCAGCAGCAGACAGGGGGCGGACTATGGCTACACCTTC.

V usage is TRBV18 and J usage is TRBJ2-5; D remains unclear. The CDR3 has 13 amino acids. CDR1 KGHSH and CDR2 LQKENI come from the germline V gene. Trimming pared 3 bases from V and 4 bases from J, leaving 9 bases between. CDR3 in DNA: TGTGCCAGCTCACCGGAGAATAGAGAGACCCAGTACTTC. Its protein is CASSPENRETQYF.

V and J are TRBV7-9 and TRBJ1-1; 9 bases are a match to TRBD1. The CDR3 spans 15 residues. Germline V CDR1 and CDR2: SEHNR, FQNEAQ (reference sequence). With V trimmed by 5 bases and J by 1 base, 5 bases remained unmatched. Here the CDR3 reads CASSPTDRGNTEAFF. The CDR3 DNA reads as TGTGCCAGCAGCCCCACGGACAGGGGGAACACTGAAGCTTTCTTT. The whole variable domain, remainder taken from reference TRBV7-9 and TRBJ1-1, is DTGVSQNPRHKITKRGQNVTFRCDPISEHNRLYWYRQTLGQGPEFLTYFQNEAQLEKSRLLSDRFSAERPKGSFSTLEIQRTEQGDSAMYLCASSPTDRGNTEAFFGQGTRLTVV.

The J gene is TRBJ1-1, the V gene TRBV7-6, with D possibly being TRBD1 (5 bases). Germline V gives CDR1 SGHVS, CDR2 FNYEAQ. CDR3 size: 13 residues. The germline V and J ends were trimmed by 1 base and 6 bases, with 9 bases remaining between them. The CDR3, as DNA: TGTGCCAGCAGCTTAGGGGGCAGGGCTGAAGCTTTCTTT. Translating gives CASSLGGRAEAFF.

This clone was recorded a few times. V and J are TRBV10-1 and TRBJ2-7; TRBD2 agrees at 12 bases. Germline assignment: CDR1 WNHNN and CDR2 SYGVQD (reference sequence). The CDR3 has 16 amino acids. J gave up 5 bases and V 5 bases, and 10 bases lay outside the gene matches. CDR3 DNA sequence: TGCGCCAGCAGTCGGACTAGCGGGATGCCTGCCCACGAGCAGTACTTC. As protein: CASSRTSGMPAHEQYF.

The rearrangement uses TRBV18 and TRBJ2-7, with TRBD2 as a possible D gene (5 bases). Trimming took 0 bases from V and 4 from J, leaving 19 bases between them. Germline V CDR1 and CDR2: KGHSH, LQKENI. This CDR3 comprises 17 residues. The CDR3 loop is CASSPPDWTGSWYEQYF. The CDR3 DNA sequence: TGTGCCAGCTCACCACCGGACTGGACGGGAAGCTGGTACGAGCAGTACTTC. Full variable domain (rest looked up from reference TRBV18 and TRBJ2-7): NAGVMQNPRHLVRRRGQEARLRCSPMKGHSHVYWYRQLPEEGLKFMVYLQKENIIDESGMPKERFSAEFPKEGPSILRIQQVVRGDSAAYFCASSPPDWTGSWYEQYFGPGTRLTVT.

The chain is built from TRBV6-5 and TRBJ1-2, with 7 nucleotides matching TRBD1. CDR1 MNHEY and CDR2 SVGAGI come from the germline V gene. The CDR3 has 14 residues. V gave up 2 bases and J gave up 3 bases; unmatched junction bases: 3. The CDR3 is CASSYRGRHYGYTF. The CDR3 DNA reads as TGTGCCAGCAGTTACAGGGGGCGCCACTATGGCTACACCTTC.

The genes are TRBV2 and TRBJ2-1; D possibly corresponds to TRBD1 (6 bases). The germline V gene has CDR1 SNHLY and CDR2 FYNNEI. The CDR3 is made up of 16 amino acids. The V gene lost 3 bases and the J gene lost 0 bases, with 12 bases spanning the gap. The CDR3, as DNA: TGTGCCAGCAGTGAGTTGGGACAAAGCTCCTACAATGAGCAGTTCTTC. Encoded protein: CASSELGQSSYNEQFF.

V gene TRBV2 combines with J gene TRBJ1-3; a possible D gene is TRBD1 (6 bases). The CDR3 is made up of 14 amino acids. The V gene's germline CDR1 is SNHLY and CDR2 FYNNEI. The V end was cut by 6 bases, the J end by 0 bases, with 9 bases between. The CDR3 DNA follows: TGTGCCAGCAGAGACAGGAGCTCTGGAAACACCATATATTTT. Residues: CASRDRSSGNTIYF. Combining the CDR3 with reference TRBV2 and TRBJ1-3 gives the whole variable domain EPEVTQTPSHQVTQMGQEVILRCVPISNHLYFYWYRQILGQKVEFLVSFYNNEISEKSEIFDDQFSVERPDGSNFTLKIRSTKLEDSAMYFCASRDRSSGNTIYFGEGSWLTVV.

The chain uses TRBV6-5 and TRBJ1-1; D unresolved. CDR3 size: 13 residues. Germline-derived CDR1 and CDR2 are MNHEY and SVGAGI. V lost 7 bases and J 1 base, leaving 10 bases between the germline ends. CDR3 DNA: TGTGCCAGCATCAATGGGCAGAACACTGAAGCTTTCTTT. Residues: CASINGQNTEAFF.

The chain has TRBV9 and TRBJ1-4, with 9 bases lining up with TRBD1. This CDR3 spans 15 amino acids. The V gene's germline CDR1 is SGDLS and CDR2 YYNGEE. V was clipped by 4 bases and J by 5 bases; unmatched bases: 6. The CDR3 DNA sequence: TGTGCCAGCAGCCCCGTGACAGGGGGAAATGAAAAACTGTTTTTT. Protein: CASSPVTGGNEKLFF.

The chain combines TRBV6-5 with TRBJ1-3; D call uncertain. The germline V and J ends were trimmed by 7 bases and 0 bases, with 7 bases remaining between them. CDR1 MNHEY and CDR2 SVGAGI come from the germline V gene. This CDR3 comprises 13 residues. The CDR3, as DNA: TGTGCCAGCAAGGACTTCTCTGGAAACACCATATATTTT. Translating it yields CASKDFSGNTIYF.

This clone was detected once. This chain joins TRBV27 and TRBJ1-4; 7 bases map to TRBD1. The CDR3 covers 14 residues. V was clipped by 6 bases and J by 2 bases; unmatched bases: 3. The V gene's germline CDR1 is MNHEY and CDR2 SMNVEV (reference sequence). The CDR3 nucleotides are TGTGCCAGCAGGTTGACAGGGACTAATGAAAAACTGTTTTTT. Translation: CASRLTGTNEKLFF. Full variable domain (outside the CDR3, taken from reference TRBV27 and TRBJ1-4): EAQVTQNPRYLITVTGKKLTVTCSQNMNHEYMSWYRQDPGLGLRQIYYSMNVEVTDKGDVPEGYKVSRKEKRNFPLILESPSPNQTSLYFCASRLTGTNEKLFFGSGTQLSVL.

The chain is built from TRBV19 and TRBJ2-1; perhaps TRBD2 as D (5 bases). V was cut by 7 bases and J by 5 bases, with 18 bases left in between. CDR1 and CDR2 from the germline V gene are LNHDA and SQIVND (reference sequence). This CDR3 is built from 15 residues. The CDR3 DNA sequence: TGTGCCAGTACCCCCTGGGGAGATTCACACAATGAGCAGTTCTTC. As protein: CASTPWGDSHNEQFF.

The chain recombines TRBV29-1 with TRBJ2-7; D unresolved. V lost 7 bases, J lost 4 bases, and 14 bases lay in between. CDR1 SQVTM and CDR2 ANQGSEA come from the germline V gene. The CDR3 loop spans 12 amino acids. The DNA of the CDR3 is TGCAGCGCCGAGGCGGCTCCTTACGAGCAGTACTTC. This translates into CSAEAAPYEQYF.

The rearrangement links TRBV2 to TRBJ1-2; TRBD1 matches at 10 bases. Germline-derived CDR1 and CDR2 are SNHLY and FYNNEI. This CDR3 has 14 residues. Trimming at V came to 4 bases and at J to 6 bases, leaving 5 bases not matched to a gene. The CDR3 reads CASSGGQGYDGYTF. CDR3 bases: TGTGCCAGCAGTGGGGGACAGGGGTATGATGGCTACACCTTC.

This clone was found once. The CDR3 bases are TGTGCCAGCAGCAAAGCCCTATTTCAGCGGGAGGGCACAGATACGCAGTATTTT. The encoded protein is CASSKALFQREGTDTQYF. The J gene is TRBJ2-3, the V gene TRBV21-1; TRBD2 is the table's D call, not checked against the DNA. TRBV21-1 is termed a pseudogene. This CDR3 is built from 18 residues.

CDR3 amino acids: CASSKASSGENIQYF. The CDR3 nucleotides read TGTGCCAGCAGCAAAGCATCAAGCGGGGAAAACATTCAGTACTTC. This chain connects TRBV21-1 to TRBJ2-4; the table's D call, TRBD2, has no DNA check behind it. TRBV21-1 is a pseudogene. This CDR3 spans 15 amino acids.

The rearrangement uses TRBV19 and TRBJ2-7, with 7 bases aligning to TRBD2. J was trimmed by 2 bases and V by 3 bases; bases with no gene match: 4. The length of the CDR3 is 14 residues. The germline gives CDR1 LNHDA, CDR2 SQIVND (reference sequence). The CDR3 spells CASSMAGRAYEQYF. CDR3 DNA: TGTGCCAGTAGTATGGCGGGGAGGGCCTACGAGCAGTACTTC. Supplemented by reference TRBV19 and TRBJ2-7, the full variable domain reads DGGITQSPKYLFRKEGQNVTLSCEQNLNHDAMYWYRQDPGQGLRLIYYSQIVNDFQKGDIAEGYSVSREKKESFPLTVTSAQKNPTAFYLCASSMAGRAYEQYFGPGTRLTVT.

The V gene is TRBV6-4, the J gene TRBJ1-4, with D unresolved. CDR3 length: 13 amino acids. Between the trimmed V and J ends, which lost 8 bases and 0 bases, there was a span of 7 bases. Per germline, CDR1 MRHNA and CDR2 SNTAGT. For the CDR3, the DNA is TGTGCCAGCCGGTTTGCAACTAATGAAAAACTGTTTTTT. This sequence encodes CASRFATNEKLFF.

The chain has TRBV6-6 and TRBJ2-3, with TRBD2 identical over 9 bases. The CDR3 extends over 13 amino acids. CDR1 is MNHNY, CDR2 SVGAGI, per germline (reference sequence). The CDR3: CAVSGRLTDTQYF. Written as DNA, the CDR3 is TGTGCTGTAAGCGGGAGGCTCACAGATACGCAGTATTTT.

The gene calls are TRBV6-5 and TRBJ2-1, with TRBD2 matching 13 bases. Trimming at V came to 6 bases and at J to 7 bases, leaving 6 bases not matched to a gene. Per the germline V gene, CDR1 is MNHEY and CDR2 is SVGAGI. The CDR3 is 15 residues long. CDR3 nucleotides: TGTGCCAGCAGCCGGACTAGCGGGAGTAGTAATGAGCAGTTCTTC. This gives the protein CASSRTSGSSNEQFF.